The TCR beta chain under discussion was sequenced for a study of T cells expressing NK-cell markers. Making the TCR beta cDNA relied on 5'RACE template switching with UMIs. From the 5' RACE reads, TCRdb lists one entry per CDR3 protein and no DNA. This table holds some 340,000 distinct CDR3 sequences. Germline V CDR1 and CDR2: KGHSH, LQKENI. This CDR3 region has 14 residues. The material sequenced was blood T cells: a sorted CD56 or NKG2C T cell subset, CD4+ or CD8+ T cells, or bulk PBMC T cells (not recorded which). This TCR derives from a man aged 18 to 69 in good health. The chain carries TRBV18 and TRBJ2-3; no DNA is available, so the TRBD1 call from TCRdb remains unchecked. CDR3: CASSPGQITDTQYF.